These 5 T cell receptor beta chains were sequenced from one sample in a study of blood T cell repertoires in COVID-19. The data were produced by immunoSEQ multiplex PCR, yet TCRdb's version contains in-frame clones alone and is incomplete. The data contain approximately 190,000 clones, roughly 87% of them singletons. The sample was peripheral blood. These TCRs come from a woman aged 40 to 50 with acute or convalescent COVID-19.

The chain uses TRBV5-1 and TRBJ2-2; TRBD1 matches 9 bases. With V trimmed by 3 bases and J by 3 bases, 9 bases remained unmatched. CDR1 and CDR2 from the germline V gene are SGHRS and YFSETQ. The CDR3 is 17 residues long. CDR3 sequence reads: CASSSSGTGWDTGELFF. The CDR3 DNA sequence: TGCGCCAGCAGCTCTTCCGGGACAGGGTGGGACACCGGGGAGCTGTTTTTT. The variable domain in full, with the rest retrieved from reference TRBV5-1 and TRBJ2-2, is KAGVTQTPRYLIKTRGQQVTLSCSPISGHRSVSWYQQTPGQGLQFLFEYFSETQRNKGNFPGRFSGRQFSNSRSEMNVSTLELGDSALYLCASSSSGTGWDTGELFFGEGSRLTVL.

The V gene is TRBV24-1, the J gene TRBJ2-5; 14 bases line up with TRBD2. The germline V gene encodes CDR1 KGHDR and CDR2 SFDVKD. V lost 5 bases to trimming and J lost 6 bases; unmatched junction nucleotides: 4. CDR3 length: 15 amino acids. The CDR3 nucleotides read TGTGCCACCAGTGCGGGACTAGCGGGGGCGCAGACCCAGTACTTC. This encodes CATSAGLAGAQTQYF.

The chain is built from TRBV7-6 and TRBJ2-7; weak D call: TRBD1 (6 bases). The V end was cut by 5 bases, the J end by 0 bases, with 14 bases between. Germline V gene data show CDR1 as SGHVS and CDR2 as FNYEAQ. This CDR3 contains 15 residues. This CDR3 is CASSPLGGSSYEQYF. CDR3 sequence (DNA): TGTGCCAGCAGCCCACTAGGGGGAAGCTCCTACGAGCAGTACTTC.

The rearrangement links TRBV5-1 to TRBJ1-6, with D unclear. The V gene's germline CDR1 is SGHRS and CDR2 YFSETQ. This CDR3 has 16 residues. V was shortened by 0 bases and J by 7 bases, with 14 bases between the two germline ends. CDR3 in DNA: TGCGCCAGCAGCTTGGAATTGGCAGTCCAGAATTCACCCCTCCACTTT. It specifies CASSLELAVQNSPLHF.

This clone was counted only a few times. This chain links TRBV5-6 with TRBJ2-3; 9 bases map to TRBD2. From germline, CDR1 is SGHDT and CDR2 YYEEEE. This CDR3 region has 16 residues. Trimming at V came to 5 bases and at J to 3 bases, leaving 10 bases not matched to a gene. The CDR3 sequence is CASRPRDSGGTDTQYF. As DNA, the CDR3 is TGTGCCAGCAGGCCCCGAGATAGCGGGGGAACAGATACGCAGTATTTT.